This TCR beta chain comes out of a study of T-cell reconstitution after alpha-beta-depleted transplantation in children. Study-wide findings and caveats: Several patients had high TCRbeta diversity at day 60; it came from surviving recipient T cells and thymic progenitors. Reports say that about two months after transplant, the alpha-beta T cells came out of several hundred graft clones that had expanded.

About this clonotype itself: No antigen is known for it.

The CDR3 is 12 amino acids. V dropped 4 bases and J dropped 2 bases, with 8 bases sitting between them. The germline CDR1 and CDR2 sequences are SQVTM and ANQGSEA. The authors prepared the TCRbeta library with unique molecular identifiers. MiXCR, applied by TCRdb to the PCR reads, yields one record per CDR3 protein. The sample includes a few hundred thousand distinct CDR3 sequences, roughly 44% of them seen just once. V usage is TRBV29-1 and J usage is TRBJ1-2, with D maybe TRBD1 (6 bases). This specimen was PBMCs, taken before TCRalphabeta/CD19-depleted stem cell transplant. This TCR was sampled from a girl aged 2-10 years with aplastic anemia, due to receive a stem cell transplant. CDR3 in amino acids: CSVAGANYGYTF. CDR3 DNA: TGCAGCGTTGCAGGGGCGAACTATGGCTACACCTTC.